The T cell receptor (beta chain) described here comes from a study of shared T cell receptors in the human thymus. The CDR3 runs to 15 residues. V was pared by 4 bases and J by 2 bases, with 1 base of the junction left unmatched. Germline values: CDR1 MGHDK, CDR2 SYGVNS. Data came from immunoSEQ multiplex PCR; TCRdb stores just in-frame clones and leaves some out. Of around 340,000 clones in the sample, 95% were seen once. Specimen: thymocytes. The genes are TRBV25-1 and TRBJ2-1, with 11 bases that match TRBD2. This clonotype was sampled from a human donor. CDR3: CASSATSGTYNEQFF. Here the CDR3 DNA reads TGTGCCAGCAGTGCGACTAGCGGGACCTACAATGAGCAGTTCTTC.